Each of the 16 T cell receptor beta chains below was sequenced from the same sample in a study of human T cells and chemical hapten exposure. Regarding time point: patch test 1, 2 weeks after DPC sensitization. Treatment here: therapeutic diphenylcyclopropenone sensitization with weekly scalp DPC. TCRdb itself ran the RACE reads through MiXCR, one entry per CDR3 protein. Among 180,000 or so distinct CDR3 sequences listed, about 14% were seen once. The sample here was whole blood, taken in connection with sensitization to the hapten diphenylcyclopropenone (DPC). All receptors derive from a woman aged 30 to 39 with alopecia areata. Some clones in this sample may be carry-over from other donors' samples.

J is TRBJ2-7 and V is TRBV20-1, with 8 bases matching TRBD2. The germline V gene encodes CDR1 DFQATT and CDR2 SNEGSKA (reference sequence). The V segment lost 0 bases and the J segment 0 bases; nucleotides outside the gene matches: 7. This CDR3 is built from 16 residues. CDR3 nucleotide sequence: TGCAGTGCTAGAGACGCGGCTAGCGGGCCCTCCTACGAGCAGTACTTC. This translates into CSARDAASGPSYEQYF.

This clonotype was recorded a few times. The chain is built from TRBV2 and TRBJ2-1, with 10 positions matching TRBD2. The germline CDR1 and CDR2 sequences are SNHLY and FYNNEI. The CDR3 is 15 amino acids. The J segment lost 0 bases and the V segment lost 10 bases, leaving 6 bases of the junction unmatched. The CDR3 spells CATVSGRGSYNEQFF. Here the CDR3 DNA reads TGTGCCACCGTAAGCGGGAGGGGCTCCTACAATGAGCAGTTCTTC.

This clonotype appeared many times. The chain employs TRBV25-1 and TRBJ1-6; D may be TRBD1 (5 bases). The germline V gene encodes CDR1 MGHDK and CDR2 SYGVNS. V lost 2 bases and J lost 4, with 15 bases in between. This CDR3 region has 17 residues. The CDR3 spells CASSEGPWKGYNSPLHF. The DNA of the CDR3 is TGTGCCAGCAGTGAAGGGCCCTGGAAGGGGTATAATTCACCCCTCCACTTT.

This clonotype was seen repeatedly, ten times or more. The gene calls are TRBV7-8 and TRBJ2-7, with TRBD2 matching over 10 bases. The CDR3 consists of 17 residues. J gave up 5 bases and V 2 bases, and 12 bases lay outside the gene matches. Germline CDR1 is SGHVS and CDR2 is FQNEAQ. CDR3 bases: TGTGCCAGCAGCTTATGGGCACCCATAGCGGGAGGTAACGAGCAGTACTTC. It is translated as CASSLWAPIAGGNEQYF.

This clonotype was seen only a few times. This chain connects TRBV6-6 to TRBJ1-1, with D hard to call. Trimming took off 2 bases at V and 10 bases at J, with 11 bases between the two ends. This CDR3 has 12 residues. Per the germline V gene, CDR1 is MNHNY and CDR2 is SVGAGI (reference sequence). DNA of the CDR3: TGTGCCAGCAGTTACCGAGAACAAGGAGCTTTCTTT. Protein: CASSYREQGAFF.

This clonotype has a count of ten or more. DNA of the CDR3: TGTGCCAGCAGAAGGGGGCACTATGGCTACACCTTC. It specifies CASRRGHYGYTF. The chain recombines TRBV7-9 with TRBJ1-2, with 7 bases aligning to TRBD1. Trimming at V came to 6 bases and at J to 3 bases, leaving 1 base not matched to a gene. The CDR3 spans 12 residues. Germline V gene data show CDR1 as SEHNR and CDR2 as FQNEAQ (reference sequence).

This clonotype was detected a few times. The J gene is TRBJ2-5, the V gene TRBV9; 7 nucleotides agree with TRBD2. The germline V gene encodes CDR1 SGDLS and CDR2 YYNGEE. V was pared by 4 bases and J by 4 bases, with 10 bases of the junction left unmatched. This CDR3 contains 15 residues. Here the CDR3 DNA reads TGTGCCAGCAGCCCCTCCGGGGGGTCAGGAGAGACCCAGTACTTC. Its protein is CASSPSGGSGETQYF. The full variable domain, its missing parts supplied by reference TRBV9 and TRBJ2-5, is DSGVTQTPKHLITATGQRVTLRCSPRSGDLSVYWYQQSLDQGLQFLIQYYNGEERAKGNILERFSAQQFPDLHSELNLSSLELGDSALYFCASSPSGGSGETQYFGPGTRLLVL.

This clonotype was found many times. The junction departs from the called germline gene at one end, perhaps through a read error. This rearrangement joins TRBV7-2 to TRBJ2-5, with D unclear. Per germline, CDR1 SGHTA and CDR2 FQGNSA. This CDR3 spans 13 amino acids. CDR3 DNA: TGCGCCAGCAGCTTGGTTGGACAAGAGACCCAGTACTTC. It codes for CASSLVGQETQYF.

The rearrangement links TRBV28 to TRBJ2-7; D is unclear. Germline loops: CDR1 MDHEN, CDR2 SYDVKM. The CDR3 loop spans 15 amino acids. Trimming left V 3 bases short and J 0 bases short, with 12 bases between. CDR3 nucleotides: TGTGCCAGCAGTTTCAATGCGGCGAGCTCCTACGAGCAGTACTTC. As protein: CASSFNAASSYEQYF. The variable domain in full, with the rest retrieved from reference TRBV28 and TRBJ2-7, is DVKVTQSSRYLVKRTGEKVFLECVQDMDHENMFWYRQDPGLGLRLIYFSYDVKMKEKGDIPEGYSVSREKKERFSLILESASTNQTSMYLCASSFNAASSYEQYFGPGTRLTVT.

This clonotype showed up many times. This chain links TRBV12-3 or TRBV12-4 with TRBJ2-1; D is unresolved. CDR3 length: 15 amino acids. Trimming stripped 3 bases from V and 6 bases from J, with 15 bases between. The CDR3 region is CASSFAQAPSNEQFF. In DNA, the CDR3 is TGTGCCAGCAGTTTTGCGCAGGCTCCTAGCAATGAGCAGTTCTTC.

V gene TRBV18 combines with J gene TRBJ1-1; tentatively, D is TRBD1 (6 bases). The CDR3 totals 18 residues. From germline, CDR1 is KGHSH and CDR2 LQKENI. The V end lost 0 bases, the J end lost 0 bases, and 17 bases lay between the germline ends. CDR3 sequence reads: CASSPPNRRGPMNTEAFF. CDR3 sequence (DNA): TGTGCCAGCTCACCACCAAACCGACGGGGGCCTATGAACACTGAAGCTTTCTTT.

This clonotype was detected ten times or more. The rearrangement links TRBV6-5 to TRBJ1-1, with D uncertain. Germline CDR1 is MNHEY and CDR2 is SVGAGI. Trimming stripped 4 bases from V and 1 base from J, with 7 bases between. The CDR3 spans 13 residues. Written as DNA, the CDR3 is TGTGCCAGCAGTTCCCCAGGGAACACTGAAGCTTTCTTT. Its translation: CASSSPGNTEAFF.

There are a few counts of this clonotype. The genes are TRBV10-3 and TRBJ2-5; 9 bases agree with TRBD2. Trimming at V came to 5 bases and at J to 5 bases, leaving 6 bases not matched to a gene. Germline V lookup: CDR1 ENHRY, CDR2 SYGVKD. The CDR3 runs to 14 residues. The CDR3 DNA sequence: TGTGCCATCAGTCAGCTAGCGGGGCAGGAGACCCAGTACTTC. It translates to CAISQLAGQETQYF.

This clonotype was seen ten or more times. This chain uses TRBV6-5 with TRBJ1-3; perhaps TRBD1 as D (6 bases). V was shortened by 2 bases and J by 0 bases, with 17 bases between the two germline ends. The length of the CDR3 is 18 residues. Germline CDR1 MNHEY, CDR2 SVGAGI. The CDR3 region has the DNA TGTGCCAGCAGTTACCAACGGGCAACAGGGTTCTCTGGAAACACCATATATTTT. Translation gives CASSYQRATGFSGNTIYF.

The chain joins TRBV11-2 to TRBJ2-7; a possible D gene is TRBD2 (6 bases). The CDR3 runs 16 residues. Germline assignment: CDR1 SGHAT and CDR2 FQNNGV. V was clipped by 4 bases and J by 2 bases, with 18 bases between them. The CDR3 region has the DNA TGTGCCAGCAGCTCGAGGAGGGATACTCTCCCCTACGAGCAGTACTTC. Translation: CASSSRRDTLPYEQYF. The full variable domain, completed using reference TRBV11-2 and TRBJ2-7, is EAGVAQSPRYKIIEKRQSVAFWCNPISGHATLYWYQQILGQGPKLLIQFQNNGVVDDSQLPKDRFSAERLKGVDSTLKIQPAKLEDSAVYLCASSSRRDTLPYEQYFGPGTRLTVT.

Ten or more counts support this clonotype. The rearrangement joins TRBV10-1 to TRBJ1-1; tentative D call: TRBD1 (6 bases). There are 14 residues in the CDR3. V was trimmed by 2 bases and J by 3 bases, leaving 10 bases between them. In germline, CDR1 is WNHNN, CDR2 SYGVQD (reference sequence). The CDR3 coding sequence is TGCGCCAGCAGTGAGAATGCAGGGGACACTGAAGCTTTCTTT. It encodes CASSENAGDTEAFF.